The clone carrying this TCR beta chain was detected only a few times. Its matching antigen is unknown. The data were taken from a study of CD8+ T cells in alopecia areata. Study-wide results and caveats: Sequencing of scalp samples also includes resident alphabeta T cells from normal skin. Compared with normal scalp, lesional scalp had higher clonality and more expanded CD8+ clones.

cDNA serving as the sequencing template came from extracted, reverse transcribed RNA. Method: immunoSEQ multiplex PCR; TCRdb's copy keeps in-frame clones and lacks some. This sample has 93,000 or so clones, with roughly half found just once. CDR3 length equals 14 residues. Trimming cost V 6 bases and J 3 bases; bases outside gene matches: 3. The germline CDR1 and CDR2 sequences are LNHDA and SQIVND (reference sequence). The authors sorted CD4+ and CD8+ T cells from PBMCs. The chain uses TRBV19 and TRBJ2-1; TRBD1 matches at 9 bases. Sequencing input: CD4+ T cells sorted from blood. The receptor was derived from a human donor in good health. CDR3 loop: CASRGQGVYNEQFF. As DNA, the CDR3 is TGTGCCAGTAGGGGACAGGGTGTCTACAATGAGCAGTTCTTC.